These T cell receptor beta chains were read from a single sample in a study of blood T cell repertoires in COVID-19. Clones were sequenced by immunoSEQ multiplex PCR, and TCRdb holds only the in-frame ones, with some missing. The sample lists 410,000 or so clones, approximately 89% seen once, with less than 2% in the top ten. Sequencing was done on a sample of peripheral blood. The receptors here all came from a woman aged 40 to 55 with COVID-19, enrolled during active disease. CDR3s include the opening cysteine and the closing phenylalanine or tryptophan. A D gene is named only where the DNA matches it firmly. Expanded clones are given a class, and other clones once, few, many or no size at all.

TRBJ1-2,TRBD1,.,TRBV18,CASSPATGAISYGYTF,TGTGCCAGCTCACCAGCGACAGGGGCTATCAGCTATGGCTACACCTTC
TRBJ2-6,.,few,TRBV15,CATSRDSGSGANVLTF,TGTGCCACCAGCAGAGATTCGGGCTCTGGGGCCAACGTCCTGACTTTC
TRBJ1-6,.,.,TRBV14,CASSLVGNFSPLHF,TGTGCCAGCAGCCTGGTCGGGAACTTTTCACCCCTCCACTTT
TRBJ1-1,TRBD1,.,TRBV5-1,CASSPDFDRGRTEAFF,TGCGCCAGCAGCCCCGACTTCGACAGGGGGCGGACTGAAGCTTTCTTT
TRBJ2-3,TRBD1,.,TRBV6-5,CASSRQGPVDTQYF,TGTGCCAGCAGCCGACAGGGGCCCGTAGATACGCAGTATTTT
TRBJ1-1,.,.,TRBV7-6,CASSLGGGPGTEAFF,TGTGCCAGCAGCTTAGGCGGGGGGCCGGGCACTGAAGCTTTCTTT
TRBJ1-1,.,.,TRBV6-1,CASSEEGNEAFF,TGTGCCAGCAGTGAAGAGGGGAATGAAGCTTTCTTT
TRBJ1-6,.,.,TRBV27,CASSPPGTGPLHF,TGTGCCAGCAGTCCCCCGGGAACCGGACCCCTCCACTTT
TRBJ2-7,TRBD1,once,TRBV6-2/TRBV6-3,CASSYRGLYEQYF,TGTGCCAGCAGTTACAGGGGGCTCTACGAGCAGTACTTC
TRBJ1-2,TRBD1,.,TRBV19,CASSLQTGGEYGYTF,TGTGCCAGTAGTCTTCAGACAGGGGGAGAATATGGCTACACCTTC
TRBJ2-7,.,.,TRBV5-1,CASSLTGTYSYEQYF,TGCGCCAGCAGTCTGACAGGCACCTACTCCTACGAGCAGTACTTC
TRBJ2-7,TRBD1,.,TRBV9,CASSVDRGYEQYF,TGTGCCAGCAGCGTAGACAGGGGTTACGAGCAGTACTTC
TRBJ2-7,.,once,TRBV18,CASSLDRNSYEQYF,TGTGCCAGCTCGCTAGACAGGAACTCCTACGAGCAGTACTTC
TRBJ1-1,.,.,TRBV6-5,CASRLITALNTEAFF,TGTGCCAGCAGATTGATCACAGCACTTAACACTGAAGCTTTCTTT
TRBJ2-1,.,once,TRBV7-3,CASSTIPVNEQFF,TGTGCCAGCAGCACCATTCCGGTAAATGAGCAGTTCTTC
TRBJ2-3,TRBD2,once,TRBV2,CASSRLAGGWDTQYF,TGTGCCAGCAGTAGACTAGCGGGAGGGTGGGATACGCAGTATTTT
TRBJ2-1,TRBD2,.,TRBV19,CASSIGGGLASDNEQFF,TGTGCCAGTAGTATAGGAGGCGGACTAGCGTCTGACAATGAGCAGTTCTTC
TRBJ2-2,.,.,TRBV7-2,CASSFGTSGPGELFF,TGTGCCAGCAGCTTCGGGACATCAGGTCCCGGGGAGCTGTTTTTT
TRBJ2-1,.,.,TRBV25-1,CASRGLVNEQFF,TGTGCCAGCAGGGGACTCGTCAATGAGCAGTTCTTC
TRBJ1-4,.,once,TRBV28,CASSWGGTTNEKLFF,TGTGCCAGCAGTTGGGGAGGGACAACTAATGAAAAACTGTTTTTT
TRBJ1-4,.,.,TRBV15,CATSRAKEEKLFF,TGTGCCACCAGCAGAGCGAAAGAGGAAAAACTGTTTTTT
TRBJ2-3,TRBD1,.,TRBV29-1,CSVEGDREGADTQYF,TGCAGCGTTGAAGGGGACAGGGAGGGGGCAGATACGCAGTATTTT
TRBJ2-3,TRBD1,.,TRBV11-3,CASSLGGRGTGSDTQYF,TGTGCCAGCAGCTTAGGGGGGAGGGGGACAGGGTCCGATACGCAGTATTTT
TRBJ2-5,TRBD1,.,TRBV30,CAWIAGGLGTQYF,TGTGCCTGGATAGCAGGGGGCTTAGGGACCCAGTACTTC
TRBJ2-5,TRBD1,once,TRBV9,CASSAGPGTEQETQYF,TGTGCCAGCAGCGCCGGCCCCGGGACAGAACAAGAGACCCAGTACTTC
TRBJ1-1,.,few,TRBV7-2,CASSQWGGRGASMNTEAFF,TGTGCCAGCAGCCAGTGGGGGGGCAGGGGCGCTAGCATGAACACTGAAGCTTTCTTT
TRBJ2-1,TRBD2,.,TRBV7-3,CASSLISGSATYNEQFF,TGTGCCAGCAGCCTGATTAGCGGGAGCGCCACCTACAATGAGCAGTTCTTC
TRBJ2-7,TRBD1,.,TRBV7-2,CASSLSTGGYEQYF,TGTGCCAGCAGCTTATCGACAGGGGGCTACGAGCAGTACTTC
TRBJ1-1,.,.,TRBV7-3,CASSSGGRLNTEAFF,TGTGCCAGCAGCTCCGGAGGGAGACTGAACACTGAAGCTTTCTTT
TRBJ1-1,TRBD1,.,TRBV19,CASRAGQGARNTEAFF,TGTGCCAGTAGAGCGGGACAGGGGGCCAGAAACACTGAAGCTTTCTTT
TRBJ1-4,TRBD1,.,TRBV4-3,CASSQGQGGYEKLFF,TGCGCCAGCAGCCAGGGACAGGGAGGTTATGAAAAACTGTTTTTT
TRBJ2-3,TRBD1,.,TRBV29-1,CSVEWQGAGDTQYF,TGCAGCGTTGAATGGCAGGGGGCGGGAGATACGCAGTATTTT
TRBJ1-3,.,.,TRBV7-8,CASSQGRVLSGNTIYF,TGTGCCAGCAGCCAGGGGAGGGTCTTATCTGGAAACACCATATATTTT
TRBJ1-5,.,.,TRBV18,CASSPPSRGGPQHF,TGTGCCAGCTCACCACCGTCCAGGGGTGGGCCCCAGCATTTT
TRBJ1-6,.,.,TRBV28,CASSFRRGIYNSPLHF,TGTGCCAGCAGTTTCCGACGGGGGATCTATAATTCACCCCTCCACTTT
TRBJ2-1,TRBD2,.,TRBV6-5,CASSTKPAGYNEQFF,TGTGCCAGCAGTACAAAGCCAGCGGGGTACAATGAGCAGTTCTTC
TRBJ2-3,.,.,TRBV5-4,CASSFPQGDTDTQYF,TGTGCCAGCAGCTTCCCACAGGGAGACACAGATACGCAGTATTTT
TRBJ2-7,TRBD1,.,TRBV10-3,CAIRGQAVQNEQYF,TGTGCCATCAGGGGACAGGCGGTGCAGAACGAGCAGTACTTC
TRBJ2-3,TRBD2,once,TRBV9,CASSGERDYPTDTQYF,TGTGCCAGCAGCGGTGAAAGGGACTACCCCACAGATACGCAGTATTTT
TRBJ2-5,.,.,TRBV3-1/TRBV3-2,CASSQSRGLETQYF,TGTGCCAGCAGCCAATCGAGGGGGTTAGAGACCCAGTACTTC
TRBJ1-4,TRBD1,.,TRBV27,CASSFSRGRSEKLFF,TGTGCCAGCAGTTTCAGCAGGGGGCGATCCGAAAAACTGTTTTTT
TRBJ1-6,.,.,TRBV9,CASSGPSGGDNSPLHF,TGTGCCAGCAGCGGCCCCTCGGGGGGCGATAATTCACCCCTCCACTTT
TRBJ1-2,.,.,TRBV14,CASSRSSLHYGYTF,TGTGCCAGCAGCAGATCGAGTTTACACTATGGCTACACCTTC
TRBJ2-1,TRBD2,.,TRBV29-1,CSVEDRGGSSYNEQFF,TGCAGCGTTGAAGATCGGGGGGGGAGCTCCTACAATGAGCAGTTCTTC
TRBJ1-1,.,.,TRBV30,CAWSLRFEGWKAEAFF,TGTGCCTGGAGTCTCCGGTTTGAGGGCTGGAAAGCTGAAGCTTTCTTT
TRBJ1-1,.,.,TRBV7-3,CASSLRGIGTEAFF,TGTGCCAGCAGCTTAAGAGGGATCGGCACTGAAGCTTTCTTT